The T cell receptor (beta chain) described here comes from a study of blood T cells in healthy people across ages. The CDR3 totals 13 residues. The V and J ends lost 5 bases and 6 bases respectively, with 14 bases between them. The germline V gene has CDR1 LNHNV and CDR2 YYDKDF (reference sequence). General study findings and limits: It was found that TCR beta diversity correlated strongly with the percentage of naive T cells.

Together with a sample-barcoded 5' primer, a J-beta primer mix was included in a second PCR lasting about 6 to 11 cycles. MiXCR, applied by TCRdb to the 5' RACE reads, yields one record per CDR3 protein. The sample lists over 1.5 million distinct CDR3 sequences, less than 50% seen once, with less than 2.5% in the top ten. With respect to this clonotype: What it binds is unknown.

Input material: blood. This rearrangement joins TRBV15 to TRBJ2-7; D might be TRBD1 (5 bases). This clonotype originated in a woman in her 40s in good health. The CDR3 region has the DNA TGTGCCACCAGCCCAAACCTAAGGGGCGAGCAGTACTTC. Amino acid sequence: CATSPNLRGEQYF.